The 11 T cell receptor beta chains below were found in one sample sequenced in a study of cytomegalovirus exposure and HLA in healthy donors (dated by TCRdb to the late 2010s). The method behind the library was the immunoSEQ multiplex PCR assay. For the multiplex PCR, a mixture combining 60 forward primers for TCR Vbeta segments and 13 reverse primers for TCR Jbeta segments was used. The clones in this table, taken by TCRdb from immuneACCESS, are in-frame only. Not every clone is retained; where verified, under half of the shortfall comes from an unresolved V gene, and the cause of the rest is unknown. This sample comprises around 68,000 clones, roughly 85% of them detected only once. Over 8.5% of the sample comes from the top ten. Sequenced input: PBMCs. The receptors come from a female donor in good health and CMV-seronegative.

V is TRBV11-2 and J is TRBJ2-3, with D perhaps matching TRBD1 (6 bases). The CDR3 runs to 15 residues. Trimming cost V 7 bases and J 3 bases, with 17 bases left between them. CDR1 SGHAT and CDR2 FQNNGV come from the germline V gene. The CDR3 nucleotides read TGTGCCAGCAAATTGGGGGCTCGGGGAACAGATACGCAGTATTTT. It is translated as CASKLGARGTDTQYF.

This chain links TRBV5-1 with TRBJ2-3, with 13 bases aligning to TRBD2. J was trimmed by 0 bases and V by 4 bases; bases with no gene match: 5. Germline V CDR1 and CDR2: SGHRS, YFSETQ. The CDR3 has 17 amino acids. This CDR3 reads CASSQGLAGKSTDTQYF. The CDR3 nucleotides are TGCGCCAGCAGCCAGGGACTAGCGGGAAAGAGCACAGATACGCAGTATTTT.

The V and J genes are TRBV4-3 and TRBJ2-1; 11 bases agree with TRBD2. J lost 11 bases, V lost 2 bases, and 8 bases had no gene match. The germline V gene has CDR1 LGHNA and CDR2 YSLEER. The CDR3 has 15 residues. The DNA for the CDR3 is TGCGCCAGCAGCCAATCGACTAGCGGGATAAACAAGCAGTTCTTC. Translated: CASSQSTSGINKQFF.

V gene TRBV11-2 combines with J gene TRBJ2-5; no reliable D call. Between the trimmed V and J ends, which lost 3 bases and 1 base, there was a span of 9 bases. CDR1 is SGHAT and CDR2 is FQNNGV in the germline V gene. The CDR3 spans 14 residues. The CDR3 nucleotides are TGTGCCAGCAGCTTTACGAATAGCCAAGAGACCCAGTACTTC. It is translated as CASSFTNSQETQYF.

The chain uses TRBV7-2 and TRBJ1-2; TRBD1 agrees at 8 bases. CDR3 size: 15 residues. In germline, CDR1 is SGHTA, CDR2 FQGNSA. J gave up 2 bases and V 3 bases, and 5 bases lay outside the gene matches. In nucleotides, the CDR3 is TGTGCCAGCAGCTTCACAGGGGGAGGGAACTATGGCTACACCTTC. This gives the protein CASSFTGGGNYGYTF.

The genes are TRBV6-5 and TRBJ2-5; TRBD1 is a possible D gene (6 bases). The better agreement between TRBJ2-7 and the DNA end casts doubt on the J call. The CDR3 covers 15 residues. Germline V lookup: CDR1 MNHEY, CDR2 SVGAGI. CDR3 DNA: TGTGCCAGCAGTTACTACAGGGCCCATTCCTACGAGCAGTACTTC. It codes for CASSYYRAHSYEQYF.

The chain employs TRBV29-1 and TRBJ2-3, with D unresolved. Germline V gene lookup returns CDR1 SQVTM and CDR2 ANQGSEA. V lost 6 bases, J lost 4 bases, and 11 bases lay in between. This CDR3 comprises 12 residues. The CDR3 DNA reads TGCAGCGTCGGTGCAGGTCCAGATACGCAGTATTTT. It encodes CSVGAGPDTQYF.

The V call is TRBV19, the J call TRBJ1-1; TRBD1 aligns across 10 bases. Germline V CDR1 and CDR2: LNHDA, SQIVND (reference sequence). Trimming removed 5 bases from V and 1 base from J; junction bases left unmatched: 7. There are 16 residues in the CDR3. CDR3 DNA: TGTGCCAGTAGTCACCTGACAGGGGGCAGGAACACTGAAGCTTTCTTT. It codes for CASSHLTGGRNTEAFF.

The CDR3 loop is CASSWTSGTGEQFF. The CDR3 region has the DNA TGTGCCAGCAGTTGGACTAGCGGGACTGGGGAGCAGTTCTTC. The J gene is TRBJ2-1, the V gene TRBV25-1, with TRBD2 identical over 12 bases. V lost 5 bases, J lost 10 bases, and 6 bases stayed unmatched. The CDR3 is 14 amino acids. In germline, CDR1 is MGHDK, CDR2 SYGVNS.

This rearrangement joins TRBV2 to TRBJ2-7; D is possibly TRBD2 (5 bases). V was clipped by 6 bases and J by 2 bases, with 11 bases between them. Germline V lookup: CDR1 SNHLY, CDR2 FYNNEI. There are 13 residues in the CDR3. The DNA for the CDR3 is TGTGCCAGCAGCACCGGGCGGGCCTACGAGCAGTACTTC. This codes for CASSTGRAYEQYF.

This clone was seen a single time. This chain joins TRBV11-2 and TRBJ1-3; no clear D gene. This CDR3 spans 14 amino acids. Germline CDR1 SGHAT, CDR2 FQNNGV. V lost 2 bases, J lost 0 bases, and 5 bases lay in between. CDR3 sequence: CASSLSYSGNTIYF. In DNA form, the CDR3 reads TGTGCCAGCAGCTTAAGCTACTCTGGAAACACCATATATTTT.